These 2 T cell receptor beta chains share one sample of origin, sequenced in a study of blood T cell repertoires in COVID-19. The assay was immunoSEQ multiplex PCR, and TCRdb's table has in-frame clones only and misses some. The sample consists of 250,000 to 350,000 clones, around 88% of them appearing once. Specimen: peripheral blood. The receptor source for this set is a woman in her twenties or thirties who had recovered from COVID-19.

The chain couples TRBV6-2 or TRBV6-3 to TRBJ2-7; weak D call: TRBD1 (5 bases). The V end was cut by 0 bases, the J end by 4 bases, with 16 bases between. CDR1 is MNHEY, CDR2 SVGEGT, per germline. The CDR3 runs 16 residues. The chain's CDR3 is CASSYSEKTAWYEQYF. The CDR3, as DNA: TGTGCCAGCAGTTACTCGGAGAAGACAGCCTGGTACGAGCAGTACTTC.

In the case of this clone: This sample also contains other DNA sequences that code for the same CDR3. The chain couples TRBV6-2 or TRBV6-3 to TRBJ1-2, with 10 bases that match TRBD1. J was trimmed by 4 bases and V by 0 bases; bases with no gene match: 2. The CDR3 runs 15 residues. CDR1 is MNHEY, CDR2 SVGEGT, per germline. DNA of the CDR3: TGTGCCAGCAGTTACTCAGGGACAGGGGCCTATGGCTACACCTTC. Its protein is CASSYSGTGAYGYTF.